The present T cell receptor (beta chain) was sequenced within a study of shared clonotypes between healthy human individuals. Regarding the study as a whole: Relative to memory subsets, naive subsets generally showed larger estimated richness.

As for this clone: Its specificity is unknown. The germline gene is not matched at one end of the junction; a read error may be the cause.

Germline CDR1 reads SGHNT; CDR2 reads YYREEE (reference sequence). This CDR3 region has 12 residues. Generated by immunoSEQ multiplex PCR, the TCRdb table keeps only in-frame clones and is missing some. This sample yields some 2,000,000 clones, of which 90% to 95% are seen a single time; 0.13% belongs to the top ten. The source material was naive CD4+ T cells sorted from blood. Sample subset: CD45RA+ positively selected. The TCR sequence derives from a man aged 18 to 30 in good health. This rearrangement joins TRBV5-4 to TRBJ2-4, with 8 positions matching TRBD2. This chain's CDR3 is CASSIISGTRHF. The CDR3 coding sequence is TGTGCCAGCAGCATCATTTCCGGGACTAGACACTTC.